The next 6 T cell receptor beta chains were all read from a single sample in a study of Ad26.COV2.S vaccination and SARS-CoV-2 variants. Sequenced by immunoSEQ multiplex PCR; TCRdb stores in-frame clones only, minus some. The sample holds roughly 500,000 clones; roughly 87% are singletons and the top ten take 2.5%. The treatment denotes: about 20 received Ad26.COV2.S at low or high dose, single or two shots; roughly 5 received placebo; per-sample allocation not given. Specimens were obtained on day 63 following the first vaccine or placebo injection. The sequencing here drew on peripheral blood, taken in a trial of Ad26.COV2.S vaccine versus placebo. Receptors were obtained from a person aged 18-65 years who received the Ad26.COV2.S COVID-19 vaccine or a placebo.

J is TRBJ1-4 and V is TRBV29-1, with 10 bases fitting TRBD1. The germline V gene has CDR1 SQVTM and CDR2 ANQGSEA. This CDR3 spans 14 amino acids. Trimming cost V 5 bases and J 7 bases; bases outside gene matches: 7. DNA of the CDR3: TGCAGCGTTCTCGGGACAGGGGAGGGTGAAAAACTGTTTTTT. Amino acids: CSVLGTGEGEKLFF.

The chain links TRBV12-5 to TRBJ2-3; the D gene is possibly TRBD1 (6 bases). Germline V gene data show CDR1 as LGHNT and CDR2 as FRNRAP. This CDR3 has 12 amino acids. The V end lost 6 bases, the J end lost 5 bases, and 9 bases lay between the germline ends. CDR3 sequence: CASGWGRDTQYF. CDR3 bases: TGTGCTAGTGGGTGGGGGCGAGATACGCAGTATTTT.

The chain joins TRBV2 to TRBJ2-2, with 8 bases aligning to TRBD2. Germline-derived CDR1 and CDR2 are SNHLY and FYNNEI. CDR3 length equals 15 residues. The ends lost 7 bases at V and 1 base at J; junction bases unmatched: 5. The chain's CDR3 is CASKSGTRNTGELFF. The CDR3, as DNA: TGTGCCAGCAAGTCCGGGACTAGGAACACCGGGGAGCTGTTTTTT.

The chain uses TRBV5-1 and TRBJ1-4; no clear D. The V end lost 0 bases, the J end lost 13 bases, and 16 bases lay between the germline ends. CDR1 is SGHRS, CDR2 YFSETQ, per germline. CDR3 length: 14 residues. CDR3 DNA: TGCGCCAGCAGCTTGGCCGGGGAAGATCGGCGACTGTTTTTT. Residues: CASSLAGEDRRLFF.

The rearrangement uses TRBV5-1 and TRBJ1-2, with D perhaps matching TRBD1 (5 bases). Trimming removed 3 bases from V and 7 bases from J, with 16 bases in between. The germline V gene encodes CDR1 SGHRS and CDR2 YFSETQ. The CDR3 contains 14 residues. CDR3 in DNA: TGCGCCAGCAGCTCCCAATCTCAAGGGGTTGGCTACACCTTC. Residues: CASSSQSQGVGYTF. The variable domain in full, with the rest retrieved from reference TRBV5-1 and TRBJ1-2, is KAGVTQTPRYLIKTRGQQVTLSCSPISGHRSVSWYQQTPGQGLQFLFEYFSETQRNKGNFPGRFSGRQFSNSRSEMNVSTLELGDSALYLCASSSQSQGVGYTFGSGTRLTVV.

The chain is built from TRBV6-5 and TRBJ2-7; D may be TRBD1 (6 bases). The CDR3 covers 13 residues. V was trimmed by 6 bases and J by 5 bases, leaving 14 bases between them. The germline V gene encodes CDR1 MNHEY and CDR2 SVGAGI. CDR3 in amino acids: CASSGTLKDEQYF. CDR3 DNA: TGTGCCAGCAGCGGGACATTGAAGGACGAGCAGTACTTC.